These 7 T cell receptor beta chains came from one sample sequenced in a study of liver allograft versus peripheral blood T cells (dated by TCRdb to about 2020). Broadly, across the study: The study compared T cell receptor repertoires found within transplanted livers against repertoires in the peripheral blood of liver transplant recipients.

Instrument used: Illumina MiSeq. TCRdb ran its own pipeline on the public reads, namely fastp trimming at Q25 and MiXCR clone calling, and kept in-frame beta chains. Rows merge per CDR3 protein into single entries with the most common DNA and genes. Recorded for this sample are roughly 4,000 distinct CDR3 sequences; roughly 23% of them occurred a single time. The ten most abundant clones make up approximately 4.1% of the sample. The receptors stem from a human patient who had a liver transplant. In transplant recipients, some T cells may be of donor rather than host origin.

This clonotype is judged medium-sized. CDR3 bases: TGTGCCAGCTCATCAACAACCTGGGGGTACGAGCAGTACTTC. It translates to CASSSTTWGYEQYF. The rearrangement links TRBV18 to TRBJ2-7; D tentatively reads TRBD1 or TRBD2 (5 bases each). Germline V gene lookup returns CDR1 KGHSH and CDR2 LQKENI. Trimming removed 5 bases from V and 4 bases from J, with 15 bases in between. The CDR3 consists of 14 residues.

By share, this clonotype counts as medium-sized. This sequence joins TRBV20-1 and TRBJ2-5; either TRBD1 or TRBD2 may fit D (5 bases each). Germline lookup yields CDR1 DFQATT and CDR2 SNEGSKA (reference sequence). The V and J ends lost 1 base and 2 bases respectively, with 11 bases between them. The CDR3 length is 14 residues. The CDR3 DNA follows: TGCAGTGCTAGAGGAGGGGCGGATCAAGAGACCCAGTACTTC. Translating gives CSARGGADQETQYF.

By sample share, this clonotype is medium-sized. The CDR3 sequence: CASSLMTVNYGYTF. CDR3 bases: TGTGCCAGCAGTCTAATGACAGTTAACTATGGCTACACCTTC. This chain uses TRBV12-3 or TRBV12-4 with TRBJ1-2; D perhaps matches TRBD1 (5 bases). V lost 5 bases and J 1 base, leaving 11 bases between the germline ends. The CDR3 is made up of 14 amino acids.

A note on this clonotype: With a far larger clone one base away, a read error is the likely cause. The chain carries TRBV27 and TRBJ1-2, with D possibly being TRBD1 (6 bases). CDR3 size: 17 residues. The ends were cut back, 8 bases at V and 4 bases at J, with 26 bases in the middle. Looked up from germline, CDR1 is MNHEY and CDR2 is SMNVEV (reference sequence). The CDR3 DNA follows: TGTGCCAGCGGTTACTCGCGGTCGGGGGCAGGTGGCTATGGCTACACCTTC. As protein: CASGYSRSGAGGYGYTF.

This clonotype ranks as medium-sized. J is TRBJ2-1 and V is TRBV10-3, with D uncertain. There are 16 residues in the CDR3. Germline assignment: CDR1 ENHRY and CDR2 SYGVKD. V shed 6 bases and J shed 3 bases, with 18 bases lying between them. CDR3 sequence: CAISSLVMENYNEQFF. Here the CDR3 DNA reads TGTGCCATCAGCTCCCTAGTGATGGAAAACTACAATGAGCAGTTCTTC.

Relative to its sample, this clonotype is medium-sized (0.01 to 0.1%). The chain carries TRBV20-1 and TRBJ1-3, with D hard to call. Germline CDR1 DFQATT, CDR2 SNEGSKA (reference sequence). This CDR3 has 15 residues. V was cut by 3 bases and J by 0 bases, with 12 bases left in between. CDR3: CSASPPGNSGNTIYF. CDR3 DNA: TGCAGTGCTAGTCCGCCGGGCAACTCTGGAAACACCATATATTTT.

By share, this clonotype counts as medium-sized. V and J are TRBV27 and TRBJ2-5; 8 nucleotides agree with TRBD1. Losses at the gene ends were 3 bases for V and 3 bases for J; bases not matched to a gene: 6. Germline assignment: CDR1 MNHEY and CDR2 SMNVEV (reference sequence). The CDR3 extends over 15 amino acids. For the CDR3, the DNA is TGTGCCAGCAGTTTTAAGTCAGGGGGCAAAGAGACCCAGTACTTC. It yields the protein CASSFKSGGKETQYF.